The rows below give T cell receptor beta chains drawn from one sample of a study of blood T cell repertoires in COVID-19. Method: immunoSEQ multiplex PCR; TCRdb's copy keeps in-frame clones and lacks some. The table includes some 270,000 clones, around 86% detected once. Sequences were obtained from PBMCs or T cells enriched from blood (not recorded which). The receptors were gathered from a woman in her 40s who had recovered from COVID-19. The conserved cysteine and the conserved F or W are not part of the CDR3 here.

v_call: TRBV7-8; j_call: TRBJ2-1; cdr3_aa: ATARDGGLYEQF
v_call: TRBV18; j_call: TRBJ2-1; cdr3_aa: ASSTGTSSYNEQF
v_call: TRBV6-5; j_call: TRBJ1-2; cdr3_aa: ASRRQGGYGYT
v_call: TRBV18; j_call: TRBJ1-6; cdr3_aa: ASSLLGASSYNSPLH
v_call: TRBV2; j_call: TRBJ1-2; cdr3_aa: ASSGTANYGYT
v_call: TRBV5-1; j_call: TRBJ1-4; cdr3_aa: ASSLGAFSTNEKLF
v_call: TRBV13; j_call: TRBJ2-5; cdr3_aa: ASSSPRQLQETQY
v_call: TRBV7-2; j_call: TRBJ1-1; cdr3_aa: ASSPAAGNTEAF
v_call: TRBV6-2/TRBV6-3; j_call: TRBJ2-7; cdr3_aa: ASSYLPGLLPTYEQY
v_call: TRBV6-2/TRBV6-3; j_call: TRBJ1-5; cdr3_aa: ASSYSTGSQPQH
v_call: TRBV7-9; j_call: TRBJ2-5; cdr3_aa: ASSPRPRQEETQY
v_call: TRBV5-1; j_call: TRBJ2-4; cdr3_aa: ASSLTLTKNIQY
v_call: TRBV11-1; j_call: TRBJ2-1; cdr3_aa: ASSRSRGEQF
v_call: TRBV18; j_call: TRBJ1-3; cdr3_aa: ASSPSQGFSGNTIY
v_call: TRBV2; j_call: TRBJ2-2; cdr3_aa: ASSGLAAPNTGELF
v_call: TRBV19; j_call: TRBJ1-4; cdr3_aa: ASAGTGDEKLF
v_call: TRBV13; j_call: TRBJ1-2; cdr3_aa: ASSFFSGERETGYT
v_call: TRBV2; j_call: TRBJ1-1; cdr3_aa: ASSEGGDRGGYAF
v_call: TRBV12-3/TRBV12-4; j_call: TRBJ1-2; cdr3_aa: ASSYAESRGYT
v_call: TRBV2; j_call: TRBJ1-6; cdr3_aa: AIQDTNNSPLH
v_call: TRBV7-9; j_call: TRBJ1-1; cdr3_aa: ASSLYQDRVRTEAF
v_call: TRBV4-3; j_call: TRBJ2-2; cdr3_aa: ASSQEFHRGYMMGNTGELF
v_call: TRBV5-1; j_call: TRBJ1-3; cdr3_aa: ASKDGHNSGNTIY
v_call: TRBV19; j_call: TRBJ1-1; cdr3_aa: ASSIGQGVTEAF
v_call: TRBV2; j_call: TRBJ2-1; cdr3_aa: ASTTDRAGEQF
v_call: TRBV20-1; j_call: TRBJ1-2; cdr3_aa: SAHSNGYT
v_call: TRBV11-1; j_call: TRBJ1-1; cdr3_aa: ASRNRGVAF
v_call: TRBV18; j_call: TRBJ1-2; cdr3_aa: ASSPGQGRYGYT
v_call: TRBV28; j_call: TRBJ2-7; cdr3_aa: ASSFGGTGSYEQY
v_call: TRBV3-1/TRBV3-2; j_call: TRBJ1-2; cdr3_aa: ASSRDRNGYT
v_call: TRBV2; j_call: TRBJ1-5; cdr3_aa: ASRDRLNQPQH
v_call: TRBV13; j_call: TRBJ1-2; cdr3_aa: ASSLGLGQGARRAYGYT
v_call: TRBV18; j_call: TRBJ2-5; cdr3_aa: ASSPPLLGETQY
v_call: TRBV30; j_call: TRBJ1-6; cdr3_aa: AWSRRRGRNSPLH
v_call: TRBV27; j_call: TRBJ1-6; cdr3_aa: ASRDRRGNSPLH
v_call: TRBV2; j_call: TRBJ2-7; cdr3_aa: ASHKSTSSYEQY
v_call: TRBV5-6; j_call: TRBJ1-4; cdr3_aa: ASSPTPILAGEKLF
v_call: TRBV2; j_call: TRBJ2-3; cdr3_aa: ASSEGGTTTDTQY